Listed below are T cell receptor beta chains from one sample, sequenced in a study of blood T cell repertoires in COVID-19. Clones were read by immunoSEQ multiplex PCR, and TCRdb kept only the in-frame ones, dropping some. The sample lists about 120,000 clones, roughly nine tenths seen once, with approximately 30% in the top ten. The sequencing sample was made of peripheral blood. The source of these receptors is a man aged 65-85 years with active or convalescent COVID-19. Both conserved end residues are part of each CDR3. The D gene is left open where the match is weak. The size field is filled for only some rows; it gives once, few, many or a size class.

once TRBD1 TRBJ2-1 TRBV27 CASGGEQFF TGTGCCTCAGGGGGCGAGCAGTTCTTC
. TRBD2 TRBJ2-4 TRBV27 CASRERESKNIQYF TGTGCCAGCAGAGAGCGGGAGTCCAAAAACATTCAGTACTTC
once TRBD2 TRBJ2-7 TRBV9 CASSVNSGASGTGEQYF TGTGCCAGCAGCGTAAACTCCGGGGCTAGCGGGACTGGGGAGCAGTACTTC
. . TRBJ2-2 TRBV7-2 CASSSQGTGELFF TGTGCCAGCAGCTCTCAGGGAACCGGGGAGCTGTTTTTT
. . TRBJ1-5 TRBV7-9 CASSLGGRNQPQHF TGTGCCAGCAGCTTGGGGGGACGCAATCAGCCCCAGCATTTT
. TRBD2 TRBJ2-7 TRBV28 CASQTSGRTVQYF TGTGCCAGTCAGACTAGCGGGAGAACGGTGCAGTACTTC
. . TRBJ2-1 TRBV27 CASRQGVNEQFF TGTGCCAGCAGACAGGGAGTCAATGAGCAGTTCTTC
. TRBD1 TRBJ1-1 TRBV6-5 CASSRTGHAEAFF TGTGCCAGCAGCCGGACAGGTCACGCTGAAGCTTTCTTT
. TRBD1 TRBJ1-1 TRBV10-1 CASSAGQGGTEAFF TGCGCCAGCAGCGCGGGACAGGGTGGGACTGAAGCTTTCTTT
once . TRBJ2-7 TRBV7-2 CASSLPISFEQYF TGTGCCAGCAGCTTACCGATTAGCTTTGAGCAGTACTTC
. TRBD1 TRBJ1-1 TRBV6-6 CASSYSGTATEAFF TGTGCCAGCAGTTATTCCGGGACAGCCACCGAAGCTTTCTTT
. TRBD1 TRBJ2-7 TRBV30 CAWRTGGEQYF TGTGCCTGGAGAACAGGGGGCGAGCAGTACTTC
. . TRBJ1-3 TRBV10-3 CAISTGSAGNTIYF TGTGCCATCAGTACAGGGTCCGCTGGAAACACCATATATTTT
. . TRBJ2-7 TRBV5-5 CASSLGLATRGGYEQYF TGTGCCAGCAGCTTGGGGCTAGCAACTAGAGGAGGCTACGAGCAGTACTTC
. . TRBJ1-6 TRBV6-6 CASSLRSSYNSPLHF TGTGCCAGCAGCCTTAGGAGCTCCTATAATTCACCCCTCCACTTT
. TRBD1 TRBJ2-3 TRBV29-1 CSVELNRGTGDTQYF TGCAGCGTTGAATTAAACAGGGGTACTGGAGATACGCAGTATTTT
. TRBD2 TRBJ2-7 TRBV27 CASSPSPLGEGSRGPYEQYF TGTGCCAGCAGCCCCTCCCCTTTGGGGGAGGGCTCCCGGGGTCCGTACGAGCAGTACTTC
. . TRBJ1-2 TRBV19 CASSINRDYYGYTF TGTGCCAGTAGTATCAACAGGGATTACTATGGCTACACCTTC
. . TRBJ2-7 TRBV19 CASSLAPGTRHYEQYF TGTGCCAGTAGTTTAGCCCCCGGGACAAGACACTACGAGCAGTACTTC
. TRBD1 TRBJ1-6 TRBV5-1 CASSSRTGATYNSPLHF TGCGCCAGCAGCAGCAGGACAGGGGCAACATATAATTCACCCCTCCACTTT
. TRBD1 TRBJ1-1 TRBV5-1 CASSSREKGAGGTEAFF TGCGCCAGCAGCTCTCGCGAAAAGGGGGCCGGGGGCACTGAAGCTTTCTTT
. . TRBJ1-1 TRBV29-1 CSGFGSKFVTEAFF TGCAGCGGATTCGGGTCCAAATTCGTCACTGAAGCTTTCTTT
. . TRBJ1-5 TRBV3-1/TRBV3-2 CASSFGQSNQPQHF TGTGCCAGCAGCTTTGGACAGAGCAATCAGCCCCAGCATTTT
. . TRBJ1-1 TRBV19 CASIPPGHQNTEAFF TGTGCCAGTATTCCACCGGGACACCAGAACACTGAAGCTTTCTTT
. . TRBJ2-7 TRBV2 CASSPGHRSGEQYF TGTGCCAGCTCCCCGGGACACAGGTCCGGGGAGCAGTACTTC
. . TRBJ2-1 TRBV6-6 CASSYLNQGSYNEQFF TGTGCCAGCAGTTACCTGAATCAGGGATCCTACAATGAGCAGTTCTTC
. TRBD1 TRBJ2-7 TRBV7-9 CASSLGRTGGFYEQYF TGTGCCAGCAGCTTAGGGAGGACAGGGGGCTTCTACGAGCAGTACTTC
. TRBD2 TRBJ2-1 TRBV6-5 CASSPSGRAFEQFF TGTGCCAGCAGTCCTAGCGGGAGGGCCTTTGAGCAGTTCTTC
. TRBD1 TRBJ1-2 TRBV5-6 CASSWRTGINYGYTF TGTGCCAGCAGCTGGCGGACAGGAATTAACTATGGCTACACCTTC
. TRBD2 TRBJ2-7 TRBV18 CASSPLPSGSSMWEQYF TGTGCCAGCTCACCACTCCCTAGCGGGAGTTCGATGTGGGAGCAGTACTTC
. TRBD2 TRBJ2-7 TRBV29-1 CSVVSGGPYEQYF TGCAGCGTTGTGAGCGGGGGACCCTACGAGCAGTACTTC
once TRBD1 TRBJ1-4 TRBV11-2 CASSFVQGEGKLFF TGTGCCAGCAGCTTCGTACAGGGGGAGGGAAAACTGTTTTTT
. TRBD1 TRBJ1-3 TRBV11-2 CASSSRTGAGNTIYF TGTGCCAGCAGCTCGAGGACAGGGGCTGGAAACACCATATATTTT
. TRBD1 TRBJ2-7 TRBV10-3 CAIMTGALDEQYF TGTGCCATTATGACAGGGGCCTTAGACGAGCAGTACTTC
. TRBD1 TRBJ1-5 TRBV6-6 CASSHGQELNQPQHF TGTGCCAGCAGCCACGGACAGGAACTCAATCAGCCCCAGCATTTT
. TRBD1 TRBJ1-2 TRBV27 CASSPEDRAEANYGYTF TGTGCCAGCAGTCCCGAGGACAGGGCAGAAGCTAACTATGGCTACACCTTC
. TRBD2 TRBJ2-7 TRBV6-2/TRBV6-3 CASSWLSGSYEQYF TGTGCCAGCAGTTGGCTTAGCGGGAGCTACGAGCAGTACTTC
. . TRBJ1-2 TRBV28 CAGGRENGYTF TGTGCCGGCGGCAGGGAAAATGGCTACACCTTC
few . TRBJ1-2 TRBV14 CASSHKGTMGGYTF TGTGCCAGCAGCCACAAAGGGACAATGGGCGGCTACACCTTC
few TRBD1 TRBJ1-2 TRBV29-1 CSVEGTGGGYGYTF TGCAGCGTTGAAGGGACAGGGGGGGGCTATGGCTACACCTTC
. TRBD2 TRBJ2-3 TRBV7-3 CASSLFASGSTDTQYF TGTGCCAGCAGCTTATTCGCTAGCGGGAGTACAGATACGCAGTATTTT
. . TRBJ2-3 TRBV9 CASSAIGEGTDTQYF TGTGCCAGCAGCGCCATCGGGGAGGGCACAGATACGCAGTATTTT
. TRBD1 TRBJ2-2 TRBV11-3 CASSPGGSLNTGELFF TGTGCCAGCAGCCCAGGGGGCTCCTTGAACACCGGGGAGCTGTTTTTT
few . TRBJ2-2 TRBV3-1/TRBV3-2 CASRHDRKGSTGELFF TGTGCCAGCAGACATGACAGGAAGGGTAGCACCGGGGAGCTGTTTTTT
. . TRBJ1-6 TRBV6-1 CASSEVQNNSPLHF TGTGCCAGCAGTGAAGTCCAGAATAATTCACCCCTCCACTTT